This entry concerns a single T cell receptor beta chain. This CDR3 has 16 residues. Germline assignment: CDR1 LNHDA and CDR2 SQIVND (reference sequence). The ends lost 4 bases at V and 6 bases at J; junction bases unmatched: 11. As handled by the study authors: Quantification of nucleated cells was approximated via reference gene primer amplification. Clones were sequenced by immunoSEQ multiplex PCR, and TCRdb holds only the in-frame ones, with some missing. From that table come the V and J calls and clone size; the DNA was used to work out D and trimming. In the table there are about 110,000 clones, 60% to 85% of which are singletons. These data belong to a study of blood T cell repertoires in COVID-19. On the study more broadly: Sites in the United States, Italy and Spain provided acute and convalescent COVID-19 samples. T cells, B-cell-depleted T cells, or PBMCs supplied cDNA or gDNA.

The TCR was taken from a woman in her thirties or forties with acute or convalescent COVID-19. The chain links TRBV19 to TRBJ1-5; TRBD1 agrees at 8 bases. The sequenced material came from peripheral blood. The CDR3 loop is CASSRAPGGEVQPQHF. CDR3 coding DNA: TGTGCCAGTAGTAGGGCCCCAGGGGGCGAGGTTCAGCCCCAGCATTTT.